Listed below are T cell receptor beta chains from one sample, sequenced in a study of cytomegalovirus exposure and HLA in healthy donors. Only in-frame clones appear in the TCRdb table, and some are missing; sequencing was by immunoSEQ multiplex PCR. Among around 150,000 clones listed, about 88% were seen once. Sequenced material: PBMCs. The receptors here all came from a young man in good health and CMV-seropositive. Each CDR3 is given with its conserved first and last residue. The D gene is left open where the match is weak. Clone size appears in some rows only: once, few, many, or a class for an expanded clone.

>TRBD1|TRBJ1-2|TRBV9|-
TGTGCCAGCAGCGTAGCGACAGGGGATGGCTACACCTTC
CASSVATGDGYTF
>-|TRBJ2-3|TRBV9|-
TGTGCCAGCAGCGTGTCCGGGACTTCTAGCACAGATACGCAGTATTTT
CASSVSGTSSTDTQYF
>-|TRBJ2-3|TRBV29-1|-
TGCAGCGTTGGACCGAGCCGAGGGGATACGCAGTATTTT
CSVGPSRGDTQYF
>-|TRBJ1-3|TRBV4-3|-
TGCGCCAGCAGCCAAGAAGGGGTCATCTCTGGAAACACCATATATTTT
CASSQEGVISGNTIYF
>TRBD1|TRBJ2-5|TRBV18|-
TGTGCCAGCTCACGACAGGGGGCTGTAACTTCGGAGACCCAGTACTTC
CASSRQGAVTSETQYF
>-|TRBJ2-7|TRBV10-3|-
TGTGCCATCAGTGAGGCAGGGCTCTCCTCCTACGAGCAGTACTTC
CAISEAGLSSYEQYF
>-|TRBJ2-7|TRBV4-3|-
TGCGCCAGCAGCCAAGAGAAACCTCTTCCTACCGACTCCTACGAGCAGTACTTC
CASSQEKPLPTDSYEQYF
>TRBD1|TRBJ2-3|TRBV18|-
TGTGCCAGCTCGTCCGAACAGGGGGCAGATACGCAGTATTTT
CASSSEQGADTQYF
>-|TRBJ1-2|TRBV5-6|-
TGTGCCAGCAGCTTGGGCAGGGAACGCTATGGCTACACCTTC
CASSLGRERYGYTF
>TRBD1|TRBJ2-5|TRBV30|-
TGTGCCTGGAGTGTAGAGAATTGGGACAGGGGGCCGGAGACCCAGTACTTC
CAWSVENWDRGPETQYF
>-|TRBJ1-1|TRBV5-4|once
TGTGCCAGCAGCTTGCCCCCGGGGGGGAACACTGAAGCTTTCTTT
CASSLPPGGNTEAFF
>-|TRBJ1-6|TRBV7-9|-
TGTTCCAGCAGCCCCTCGCGGGGGCAGCGAAATTCACCCCTCCACTTT
CSSSPSRGQRNSPLHF
>-|TRBJ1-2|TRBV25-1|-
TGTGCCAGCAGTGAATCGGAGCCAAAAGCACGCTATGGCTACACCTTC
CASSESEPKARYGYTF
>TRBD2|TRBJ2-3|TRBV11-3|-
TGTGCCAGCAGCCCGGGACTGGCGGGGGGCACAGATACGCAGTATTTT
CASSPGLAGGTDTQYF
>-|TRBJ1-2|TRBV18|-
TGTGCCAGCTCACCGGACAAGAACTATGGCTACACCTTC
CASSPDKNYGYTF
>-|TRBJ1-2|TRBV18|-
TGTGCCAGCTCACCACTAGACAGGAGCTATGGCTACACCTTC
CASSPLDRSYGYTF
>-|TRBJ1-3|TRBV30|-
TGTGCCTGGAGTGTAAAAGGACAGCCACTGCCTGGAAACACCATATATTTT
CAWSVKGQPLPGNTIYF
>-|TRBJ1-6|TRBV25-1|once
TGTGCCAGCAGCGGGAGCTCCTATAATTCACCCCTCCACTTT
CASSGSSYNSPLHF
>-|TRBJ2-7|TRBV2|few
TGTGCCAGCAGCCAGGCGGACTTAACCTACGAGCAGTACTTC
CASSQADLTYEQYF
>TRBD1|TRBJ1-1|TRBV9|-
TGTGCCAGCAGCCGGACAGGTGGGAGCACTGAAGCTTTCTTT
CASSRTGGSTEAFF
>-|TRBJ1-4|TRBV15|-
TGTGCCACCAGCAGAGATATTTATGAAAAACTGTTTTTT
CATSRDIYEKLFF
>-|TRBJ1-1|TRBV7-7|-
TGTGCTAGCAGTAAAGAGGTGAACACTGAAGCTTTCTTT
CASSKEVNTEAFF
>-|TRBJ1-3|TRBV6-5|-
TGTGCCACCAAGGGGGACTCTGGAAACACCATATATTTT
CATKGDSGNTIYF
>TRBD2|TRBJ2-3|TRBV5-1|-
TGCGCCAGCAGCTTGGGTTTCGCGGGGGGGCCAGATACGCAGTATTTT
CASSLGFAGGPDTQYF
>-|TRBJ1-6|TRBV21-1|-
TGTGCCAGCAGCAGGGGGGACAGGCTCTATAATTCACCCCTCCACTTT
CASSRGDRLYNSPLHF
>TRBD1|TRBJ1-4|TRBV5-6|once
TGTGCCAGCAGCTTGGGGACAGGGACGTCAACTAATGAAAAACTGTTTTTT
CASSLGTGTSTNEKLFF
>-|TRBJ1-2|TRBV5-1|few
TGTGCCAGCAGCTTGGGACAACTCGGTGGCTACACCTTC
CASSLGQLGGYTF
>-|TRBJ2-7|TRBV5-6|-
TGTGCCAGCAGCGGGGTGGGGGCCCTCTACGAGCAGTACTTC
CASSGVGALYEQYF
>TRBD1|TRBJ2-4|TRBV6-1|few
TGTGCCAGCCATCGGACAGGGGGCGGGAACATTCAGTACTTC
CASHRTGGGNIQYF
>-|TRBJ2-1|TRBV7-9|-
TGTGCCAGCAGCTTAAAAGTAACAGGAAATGGGCTACGGGAGCAGTTCTTC
CASSLKVTGNGLREQFF
>TRBD2|TRBJ2-2|TRBV7-6|-
TGTGCCAGCAGCCGGGGGACTAGCGGAGTCAGCACCGGGGAGCTGTTTTTT
CASSRGTSGVSTGELFF
>TRBD2|TRBJ2-3|TRBV9|-
TGTGCCAGCAGCGCGAGCGGGGGGGCAACAGATACGCAGTATTTT
CASSASGGATDTQYF
>TRBD2|TRBJ2-7|TRBV11-2|-
TGTGCCAGCAGGTCCGGGACTAGCGGGGGGACCCCCTCGAACTTC
CASRSGTSGGTPSNF
>TRBD1|TRBJ1-1|TRBV5-8|-
TGTGCCAGCAGCTGGGGGACAGGGCGGCCAGCTTTCTTT
CASSWGTGRPAFF
>-|TRBJ2-6|TRBV7-9|few
TGTGCCAGCAGCTTACCATTAGCGGACTCTGGGGCCAACGTCCTGACTTTC
CASSLPLADSGANVLTF
>-|TRBJ2-7|TRBV11-3|-
TGTGCCAGCAGGAAACAGGGGAGGCACGAATACGAGCAGTACTTC
CASRKQGRHEYEQYF
>TRBD1|TRBJ2-7|TRBV15|-
TGTGCCACCAGCAGATCAGGGGGTTGGAACGAGCAGTACTTC
CATSRSGGWNEQYF
>TRBD1|TRBJ1-5|TRBV18|once
TGTGCCAGCTCACCTGCGGGGACAGGGATAAATCAGCCCCAGCATTTT
CASSPAGTGINQPQHF
>TRBD1|TRBJ1-1|TRBV2|-
TGTGCCAGCAGTAAGGGACAGCTGAACACTGAAGCTTTCTTT
CASSKGQLNTEAFF
>TRBD1|TRBJ2-1|TRBV4-1|once
TGCGCCAGCAGCCAGACAGCCGGGACAGGGGGCTACAATGAGCAGTTCTTC
CASSQTAGTGGYNEQFF
>-|TRBJ1-1|TRBV9|-
TGTGCCAGCAGCGGAGCCAAGAACACTGAAGCTTTCTTT
CASSGAKNTEAFF
>-|TRBJ2-5|TRBV7-3|-
TGTGCCAGCAGCCCCGGGGGAAGCCGAGAGACCCAGTACTTC
CASSPGGSRETQYF
>TRBD1|TRBJ1-4|TRBV6-5|-
TGTGCCAGCACCAAACAGGGGGGTAATGAAAAACTGTTTTTT
CASTKQGGNEKLFF
>TRBD2|TRBJ2-5|TRBV4-3|-
TGCGCCAGCAGCCAAGATGCGGGGGGCGCGGGGGAGACCCAGTACTTC
CASSQDAGGAGETQYF
>-|TRBJ2-2|TRBV18|-
TGTGCCAGCTCCTTGAACACCGGGGAGCTGTTTTTT
CASSLNTGELFF
>TRBD1|TRBJ1-5|TRBV28|-
TGTGCCAGCAGTTTGGTCCCCCAGGGGGCGAATCAGCCCCAGCATTTT
CASSLVPQGANQPQHF
>-|TRBJ2-6|TRBV5-8|-
TGTGCCAGCAGCTTATTATCTGGGGCCAACGGCCTGACTTTC
CASSLLSGANGLTF
>TRBD1|TRBJ2-2|TRBV25-1|-
TGTGCCAGCAGTCCCGCTGGGGGACAGGGGAACACCGGGGAGCTGTTTTTT
CASSPAGGQGNTGELFF
>-|TRBJ2-3|TRBV7-2|-
TGTGCCAGCGAGGCAGATACGCAGTATTTT
CASEADTQYF
>-|TRBJ1-6|TRBV5-1|-
TGCGCCAGCAGCCCGCTTCTTGAGAGCTCCTATAATTCACCCCTCCACTTT
CASSPLLESSYNSPLHF
>-|TRBJ2-5|TRBV7-6|-
TGTGCCAGCAGCTTAGCGGGCGGGGGCTCCCAAGAGACCCAGTACTTC
CASSLAGGGSQETQYF
>TRBD1|TRBJ2-1|TRBV4-1|-
TGCGCCAGCAGCCACCCCCGACAGGGGGCTAAACTCCGCAATGAGCAGTTCTTC
CASSHPRQGAKLRNEQFF
>-|TRBJ1-2|TRBV9|-
TGTGCCAGCAGCGTAGATGGGGGGGCCGACTATGGCTACACCTTC
CASSVDGGADYGYTF
>-|TRBJ2-3|TRBV2|-
TGTGCCAGCAGTGAATATGCCCGGAGGGAAGATACGCAGTATTTT
CASSEYARREDTQYF
>-|TRBJ1-6|TRBV6-1|-
TGTGCCAGCCTATCCATCGGGTCACGAGGTTCACCCCTCCACTTT
CASLSIGSRGSPLHF
>TRBD2|TRBJ2-1|TRBV27|-
TGTGCCACCCGAACTAGCGGCTCCTACAATGAGCAGTTCTTC
CATRTSGSYNEQFF
>-|TRBJ1-3|TRBV9|-
TGTGCCAGCAGCGTACAGGCTGTCTCTGGAAACACCATATATTTT
CASSVQAVSGNTIYF
>TRBD1|TRBJ2-1|TRBV19|few
TGTGCCAGTAGTTCGACAGGGGTGGCTGAGCAGTTCTTC
CASSSTGVAEQFF
>-|TRBJ2-1|TRBV11-3|-
TGTGCCAGCAGCTTAGGTCCAAGCAACAATGAGCAGTTCTTC
CASSLGPSNNEQFF